This T cell receptor beta chain was identified during a study of siplizumab effects on memory and regulatory T cells. V lost 5 bases and J lost 2, with 10 bases in between. The germline V gene encodes CDR1 MNHNY and CDR2 SVGAGI (reference sequence). The CDR3 covers 14 residues. With regard to this clone: As yet, its antigen is unknown.

Findings and caveats of the study: Few alloreactive clones mapped to unstimulated subsets. Memory cells seemed less diverse than naive T cells, which seemed major alloresponse contributors. Where siplizumab was present, mappable alloreactive CD4+ clones averaged roughly 72% Treg-derived, compared with 25% to 30% in controls.

Assay used: immunoSEQ multiplex PCR; TCRdb lists only in-frame clones, some missing. Among around 99,000 clones, roughly 94% were seen once, and the ten largest hold more than 0.65%. The chain uses TRBV6-6 and TRBJ1-3, with a tentative D call TRBD1 (6 bases). This receptor was identified in a human donor in good health. Sequenced input: Tregs sorted from blood. The CDR3 DNA sequence: TGTGCCAGCAGTACTCCAGGGGCTGGAAACACCATATATTTT. As protein: CASSTPGAGNTIYF.